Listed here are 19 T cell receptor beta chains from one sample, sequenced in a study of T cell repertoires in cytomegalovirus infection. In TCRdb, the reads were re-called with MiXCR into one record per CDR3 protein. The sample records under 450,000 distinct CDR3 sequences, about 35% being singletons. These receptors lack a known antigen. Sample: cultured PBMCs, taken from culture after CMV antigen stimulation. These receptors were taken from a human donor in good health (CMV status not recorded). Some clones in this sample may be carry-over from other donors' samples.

Here the CDR3 DNA reads TGTGCTAGTGGTTTTGGGGACAGGGGGCTTTGGGTTCAGTACTTC. This gives the protein CASGFGDRGLWVQYF. This chain connects TRBV12-5 to TRBJ2-4, with 12 bases aligning to TRBD1. The V segment lost 3 bases and the J segment 11 bases; nucleotides outside the gene matches: 8. There are 15 residues in the CDR3. Germline lookup yields CDR1 LGHNT and CDR2 FRNRAP.

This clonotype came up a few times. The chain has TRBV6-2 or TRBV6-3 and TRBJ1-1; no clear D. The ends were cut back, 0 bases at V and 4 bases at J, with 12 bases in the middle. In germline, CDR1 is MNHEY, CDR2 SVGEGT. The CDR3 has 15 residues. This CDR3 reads CASSYSKSAGTEAFF. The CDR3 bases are TGTGCCAGCAGTTACTCGAAGTCTGCAGGCACTGAAGCTTTCTTT.

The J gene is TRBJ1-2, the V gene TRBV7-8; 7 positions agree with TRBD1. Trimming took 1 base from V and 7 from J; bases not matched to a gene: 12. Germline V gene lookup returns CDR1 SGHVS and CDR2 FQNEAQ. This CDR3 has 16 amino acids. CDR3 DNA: TGTGCCAGCAGCTTAGGTACAGGGGCGCAACTGAGTGGCTACACCTTC. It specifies CASSLGTGAQLSGYTF.

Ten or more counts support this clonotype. This chain's CDR3 is CASSSRTYRSPGDTQYF. The CDR3 DNA reads as TGTGCCAGCAGCTCACGGACCTACCGTTCCCCGGGAGATACGCAGTATTTT. This rearrangement joins TRBV7-2 to TRBJ2-3; D is unresolved. CDR1 and CDR2 from the germline V gene are SGHTA and FQGNSA. This CDR3 region has 17 residues. Trimming stripped 4 bases from V and 5 bases from J, with 22 bases between.

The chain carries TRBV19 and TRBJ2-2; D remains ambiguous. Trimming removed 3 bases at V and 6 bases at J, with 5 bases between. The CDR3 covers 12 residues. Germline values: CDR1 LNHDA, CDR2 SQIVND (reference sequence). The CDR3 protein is CASSMWAGELFF. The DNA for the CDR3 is TGTGCCAGTAGTATGTGGGCCGGGGAGCTGTTTTTT.

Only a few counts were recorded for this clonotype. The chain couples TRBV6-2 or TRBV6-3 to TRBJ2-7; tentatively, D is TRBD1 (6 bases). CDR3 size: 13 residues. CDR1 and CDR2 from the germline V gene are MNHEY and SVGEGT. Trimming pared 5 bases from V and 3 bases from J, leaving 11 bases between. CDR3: CASSTGPVYEQYF. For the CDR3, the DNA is TGTGCCAGCAGTACAGGGCCAGTCTACGAGCAGTACTTC.

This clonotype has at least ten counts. The DNA of the CDR3 is TGTGCCAGCAGTACCGGGACTCTAGCGTATGGCTACACCTTC. Translating gives CASSTGTLAYGYTF. The chain recombines TRBV7-8 with TRBJ1-2, with a possible D match to TRBD1 (5 bases). The CDR3 contains 14 residues. Trimming removed 6 bases from V and 5 bases from J, with 16 bases in between. CDR1 is SGHVS and CDR2 is FQNEAQ in the germline V gene.

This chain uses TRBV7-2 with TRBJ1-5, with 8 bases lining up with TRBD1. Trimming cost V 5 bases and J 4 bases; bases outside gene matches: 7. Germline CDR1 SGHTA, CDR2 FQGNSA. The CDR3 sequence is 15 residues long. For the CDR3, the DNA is TGTGCCAGCAGCGGGACCGGGACAGGTAATCAGCCCCAGCATTTT. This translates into CASSGTGTGNQPQHF.

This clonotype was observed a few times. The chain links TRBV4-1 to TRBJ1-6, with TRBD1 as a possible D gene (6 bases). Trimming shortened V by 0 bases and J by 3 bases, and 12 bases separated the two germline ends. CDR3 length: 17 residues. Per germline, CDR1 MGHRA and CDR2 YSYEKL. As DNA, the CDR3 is TGCGCCAGCAGCCAAGATCGGACAGCCTACTATAATTCACCCCTCCACTTT. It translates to CASSQDRTAYYNSPLHF.

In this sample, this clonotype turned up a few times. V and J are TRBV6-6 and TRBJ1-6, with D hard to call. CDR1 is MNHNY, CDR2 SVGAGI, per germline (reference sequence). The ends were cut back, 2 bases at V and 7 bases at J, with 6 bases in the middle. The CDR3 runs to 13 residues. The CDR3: CASSYDGNSPLHF. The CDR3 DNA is TGTGCCAGCAGTTACGATGGGAATTCACCCCTCCACTTT.

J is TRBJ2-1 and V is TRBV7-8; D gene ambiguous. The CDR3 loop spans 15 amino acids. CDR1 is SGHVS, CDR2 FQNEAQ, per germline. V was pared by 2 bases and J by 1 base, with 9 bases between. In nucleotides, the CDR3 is TGTGCCAGCAGCTTACAACCGGGTTCCTACAATGAGCAGTTCTTC. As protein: CASSLQPGSYNEQFF.

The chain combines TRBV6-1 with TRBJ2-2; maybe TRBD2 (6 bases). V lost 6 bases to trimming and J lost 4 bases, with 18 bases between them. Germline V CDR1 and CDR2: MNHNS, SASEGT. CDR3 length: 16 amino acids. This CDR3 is CASSLSGGSGTGELFF. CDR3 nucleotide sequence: TGTGCCAGCAGCTTAAGTGGAGGGAGTGGCACCGGGGAGCTGTTTTTT.

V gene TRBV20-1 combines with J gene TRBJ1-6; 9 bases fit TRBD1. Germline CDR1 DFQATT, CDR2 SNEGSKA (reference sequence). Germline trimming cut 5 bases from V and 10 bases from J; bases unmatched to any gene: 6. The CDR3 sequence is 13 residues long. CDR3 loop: CSAPQGASSPLHF. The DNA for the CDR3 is TGCAGTGCTCCACAGGGGGCTTCCTCACCCCTCCACTTT.

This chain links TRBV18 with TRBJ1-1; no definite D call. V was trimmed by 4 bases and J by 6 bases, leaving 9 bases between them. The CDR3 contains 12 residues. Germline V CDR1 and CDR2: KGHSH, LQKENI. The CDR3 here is CASSLKGSEAFF. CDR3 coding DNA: TGTGCCAGCTCACTAAAGGGTTCTGAAGCTTTCTTT.

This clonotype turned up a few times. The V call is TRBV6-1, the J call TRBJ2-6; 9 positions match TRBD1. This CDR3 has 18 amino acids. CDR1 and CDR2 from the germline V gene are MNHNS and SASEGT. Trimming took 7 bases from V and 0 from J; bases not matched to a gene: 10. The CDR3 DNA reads TGTGCCAGCATCTCTAGGGACAGGGCCCTCTCTGGGGCCAACGTCCTGACTTTC. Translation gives CASISRDRALSGANVLTF.

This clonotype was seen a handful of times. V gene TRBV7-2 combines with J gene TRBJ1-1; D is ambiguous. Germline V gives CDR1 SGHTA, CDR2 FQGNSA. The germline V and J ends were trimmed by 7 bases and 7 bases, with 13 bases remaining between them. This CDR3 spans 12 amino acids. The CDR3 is CASTMGLDEAFF. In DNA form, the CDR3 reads TGTGCCAGCACCATGGGTTTGGATGAAGCTTTCTTT.

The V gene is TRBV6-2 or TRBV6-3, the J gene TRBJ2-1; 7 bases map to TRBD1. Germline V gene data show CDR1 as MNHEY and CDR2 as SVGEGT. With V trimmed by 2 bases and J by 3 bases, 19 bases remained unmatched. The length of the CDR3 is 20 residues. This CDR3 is CASSYTPGQIIKPHYNEQFF. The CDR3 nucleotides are TGTGCCAGCAGTTACACGCCGGGACAGATAATAAAACCTCACTACAATGAGCAGTTCTTC.

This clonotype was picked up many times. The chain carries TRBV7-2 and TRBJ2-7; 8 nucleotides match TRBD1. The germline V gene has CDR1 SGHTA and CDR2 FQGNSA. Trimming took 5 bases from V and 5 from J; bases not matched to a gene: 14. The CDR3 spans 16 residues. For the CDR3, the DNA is TGTGCCAGCAGCCCCTTTTTCCAGGGGGCTATCCACGAGCAGTACTTC. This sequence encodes CASSPFFQGAIHEQYF.

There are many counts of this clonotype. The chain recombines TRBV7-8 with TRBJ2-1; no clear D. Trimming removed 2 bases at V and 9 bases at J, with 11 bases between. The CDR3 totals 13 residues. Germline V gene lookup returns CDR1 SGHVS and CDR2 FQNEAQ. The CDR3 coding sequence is TGTGCCAGCAGCTTAAACCTTTTTAGTGAGCAGTTCTTC. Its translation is CASSLNLFSEQFF.